This TCR beta chain was observed in a study of OX40 agonist ivuxolimab in advanced cancers. Clones were read by immunoSEQ multiplex PCR, and TCRdb kept only the in-frame ones, dropping some. The table records around 86,000 clones, around four fifths of them present only once. Germline CDR1 is SGHNT and CDR2 is YENEEA. Trimming took 1 base from V and 4 from J, leaving 10 bases between them. This CDR3 has 15 amino acids. V is TRBV11-3 and J is TRBJ2-2; a weak D match, TRBD1 (5 bases). The receptor was isolated from an adult with an advanced solid tumor such as melanoma, head and neck, liver or kidney cancer. The sequences come from CD4+ or CD8+ T cells sorted from blood, collected in a trial of the OX40 agonist ivuxolimab. The CDR3 spells CASSLAGSGTGELFF. The CDR3 DNA reads TGTGCCAGCAGCTTAGCAGGGTCGGGCACCGGGGAGCTGTTTTTT.